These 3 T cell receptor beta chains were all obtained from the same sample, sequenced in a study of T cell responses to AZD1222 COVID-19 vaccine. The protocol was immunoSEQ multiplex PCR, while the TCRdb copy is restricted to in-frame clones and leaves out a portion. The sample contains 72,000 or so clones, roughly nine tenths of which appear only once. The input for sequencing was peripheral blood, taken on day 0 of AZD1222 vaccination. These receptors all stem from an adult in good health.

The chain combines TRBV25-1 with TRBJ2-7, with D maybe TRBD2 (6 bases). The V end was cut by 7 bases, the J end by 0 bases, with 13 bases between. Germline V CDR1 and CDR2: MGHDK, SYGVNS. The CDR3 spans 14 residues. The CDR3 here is CASTNQEGSYEQYF. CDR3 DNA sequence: TGTGCCAGCACAAATCAGGAGGGCTCCTACGAGCAGTACTTC.

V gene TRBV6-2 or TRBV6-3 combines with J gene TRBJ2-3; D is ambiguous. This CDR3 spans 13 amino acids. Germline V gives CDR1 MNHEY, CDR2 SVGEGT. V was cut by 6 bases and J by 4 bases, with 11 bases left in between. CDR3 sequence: CASSQISADTQYF. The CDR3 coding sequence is TGTGCCAGCAGCCAGATCTCCGCAGATACGCAGTATTTT.

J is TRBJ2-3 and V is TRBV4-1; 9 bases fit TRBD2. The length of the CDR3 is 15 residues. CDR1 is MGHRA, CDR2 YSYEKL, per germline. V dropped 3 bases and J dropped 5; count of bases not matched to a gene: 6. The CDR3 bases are TGCGCCAGCAGCCAGGTTAGCGGGAGCTTAGATACGCAGTATTTT. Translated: CASSQVSGSLDTQYF.